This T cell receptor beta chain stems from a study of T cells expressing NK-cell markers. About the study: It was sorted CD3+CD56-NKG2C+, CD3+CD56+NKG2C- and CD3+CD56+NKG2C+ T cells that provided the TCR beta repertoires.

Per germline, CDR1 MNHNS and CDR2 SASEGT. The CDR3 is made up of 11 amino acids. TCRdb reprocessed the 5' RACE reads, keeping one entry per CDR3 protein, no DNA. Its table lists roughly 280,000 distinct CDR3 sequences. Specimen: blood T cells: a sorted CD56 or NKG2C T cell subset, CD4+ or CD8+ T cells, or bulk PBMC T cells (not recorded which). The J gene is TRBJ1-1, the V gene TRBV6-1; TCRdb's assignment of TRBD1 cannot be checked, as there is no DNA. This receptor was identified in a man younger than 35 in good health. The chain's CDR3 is CASSRGTEAFF.